The entry below gives a single TCR beta chain sequence along with its context. Its antigen remains undetermined. No much larger clonotype is one base removed from it; base qualities were not supplied. Libraries were made using the immunoSEQ multiplex PCR assay. DNA from the cultured and isolated CD4+ T cells underwent TCR beta CDR3 sequencing. The authors processed their data as follows. Non-productive TCR sequences were discarded, and reads were trimmed to the CDR3 region, with only CDR3s of 7 or more amino acids retained. The MANAFEST web app was used to pick out antigen-specific clonotypes by comparing their expansion in peptide wells with that in reference cultures. For clones to be considered positive, expansion at FDR<0.05 versus reference and all other wells, an odds ratio above 5, and a frequency above 0.1% in two replicate wells were required. Clonotypes significantly expanded in SARS-CoV-2 spike wells and in at least one common cold coronavirus spike condition were defined as cross-reactive. CDR3 similarity was assessed by Levenshtein distance using the stringdist R package, and unrooted trees were constructed with ape in R 3.6.1. As stored in TCRdb, this immuneACCESS dataset retains in-frame rearrangements with V and J assigned. A fraction of the clones does not appear; measured against another copy, unresolved V genes explain less than half of the discrepancy, and the remainder lacks a known reason. V, J and clone size are those of that table, while D and trimming were read from the DNA. The sample profile shows around 46,000 clones; 67% of them were found once. The ten largest account for over 4.5% of the sample.

At the junction V is shortened by 1 base and J by 5 bases; bases outside the gene matches: 4. The CDR3 goes from the cysteine to the phenylalanine over 14 residues. The only DNA kept is the CDR3, 42 bases in frame from the first base. Per the germline V gene, MNHEY is the CDR1 and SVGAGI is the CDR2. The data derive from a study of vaccination effects on CD4 cells after COVID-19 (dated by TCRdb to 2021 to 2024). At the level of the whole study: The ViraFEST assay stimulated PBMC with viral peptide pools and then used TCR sequencing to identify antigen-specific CD4+ T cell clonotypes by expansion. Participants received two doses of either the BNT162b2 or the mRNA-1273 mRNA SARS-CoV-2 vaccine. A few million PBMC per well were cultured with approximately 10 ug/ml peptides in IMDM containing 5% human AB serum, about 10 IU/ml IL-2 and gentamicin. SARS-CoV-2 spike-specific CD4+ TCR repertoires from before and after mRNA vaccination were compared in COVID-19 convalescent patients and in infection-naive vaccine recipients. The full study included around nine COVID-19 convalescent patients and a few SARS-CoV-2-naive healthy vaccine recipients. The Oncomine TCR Beta short-read assay on an Illumina iSeq 100 was used to sequence cultures from other donors in the study. Broader findings and caveats from the paper: In healthy vaccine recipients, vaccine-induced clones were almost all SARS-CoV-2 mono-reactive, with only 1 of 255 cross-reactive with common cold coronaviruses. The study was limited by a small number of convalescent patients and lacked early post-infection timepoints. Both infection-induced and vaccine-induced clones contracted markedly at late post-vaccination timepoints, which is consistent with waning T cell responses.

After about 9 days of culture, CD4+ T cells were isolated with the EasySep CD4+ T cell isolation kit. None of the healthy vaccine recipients had a prior SARS-CoV-2 infection, which was confirmed by nucleocapsid antibody tests that came back negative both before and after vaccination. Half of the culture medium was replaced with fresh IL-2-containing medium on days 3 and 7. Each peptide stimulation condition was cultured in triplicate wells unless otherwise noted. PBMC were separated from whole blood using Ficoll-Paque Plus gradient centrifugation and were then either cryopreserved at -140C or used fresh. Genomic DNA was extracted from cultured CD4+ T cells with the QIAamp micro DNA kit.

Here the sequenced sample was CD4+ T cells from PBMCs cultured without peptide, taken before COVID-19 vaccination. The receptor's source is a human donor who received a COVID-19 vaccine. Here the chain combines TRBV6-5 and TRBJ1-1; TRBD1 fits 7 bases in the junction. The CDR3 amino acid sequence is: CASSYLTGSTEAFF. The nucleotide sequence is TGTGCCAGCAGTTACTTGACAGGGTCGACTGAAGCTTTCTTT.